This entry describes one TCR beta chain. The sample originates from a study of T-cell reconstitution after alpha-beta-depleted transplantation in children. The TCRbeta library incorporated unique molecular identifiers. TCRdb re-called the PCR reads with MiXCR, one entry per CDR3 protein. The sample carries about 270,000 distinct CDR3 sequences, more than 9% recorded once. The germline V gene has CDR1 SGDLS and CDR2 YYNGEE. With 0 bases removed from V and 5 bases from J, the gap between germline ends came to 8 bases. The CDR3 totals 14 residues. The specimen comprised PBMCs from the stem cell graft donor, sampled from the stem cell graft. The source of this sequence is a human donor who donated a stem cell graft to a child with SCID. The chain uses TRBV9 and TRBJ2-2; no definite D call. The DNA of the CDR3 is TGTGCCAGCAGCGTAGTCTTCGGTACCGGGGAGCTGTTTTTT. This translates into CASSVVFGTGELFF.